This T cell receptor (beta chain) is drawn from a study of T cells after yellow fever vaccination. Turning to the study itself: Some fractions had low cell numbers, and these were prepared with SMART-Seq v4 Ultra Low Input.

This clonotype is labeled as medium-sized. The germline gives CDR1 SGHTA, CDR2 FQGNSA. The junction had 4 bases not matched to a gene; V was cut back by 5 bases and J by 2 bases. The CDR3 covers 14 residues. A universal primer site and UMIs were added as TCR cDNA was made by 5'RACE template switching. TCRdb reprocessed the 5' RACE reads with MiXCR, giving one entry per CDR3 protein. The sample includes some 320,000 distinct CDR3 sequences, around 4.5% seen only once; the top ten take approximately 19%. The rearrangement links TRBV7-2 to TRBJ2-3; TRBD1 agrees at 7 bases. This material consisted of PBMCs, taken 15 days after the yellow fever booster vaccination. This receptor was taken from a man aged 18-30 years who received the YFV17D yellow fever vaccine. CDR3: CASSPDRNTDTQYF. Here the CDR3 DNA reads TGTGCCAGCAGCCCGGACAGGAACACAGATACGCAGTATTTT.